The clone carrying this T cell receptor (beta chain) was observed a few times. Its antigen is unknown. They built TCR cDNA with 5'RACE template switching, a step that put in a universal primer site and UMIs. TCRdb itself ran the 5' RACE reads through MiXCR, one entry per CDR3 protein. The sample yields some 300,000 distinct CDR3 sequences, approximately 3.9% seen once. The data stem from a study of T cells after yellow fever vaccination. V lost 1 base, J lost 8 bases, and 12 bases stayed unmatched. There are 17 residues in the CDR3. Study findings and constraints: Few clonotypes appeared in both CD4 and CD8 compartments. A large majority of primary-vaccination clones showed up again after the booster (96% CD4, almost 90% CD8). There was a possibility that FACS-sorted repertoires contained abundant clonotypes contaminating from the bulk population.

The sample consisted of PBMCs, taken on the day of the yellow fever booster vaccination. The TCR comes from a man aged 18 to 30 who received the YFV17D yellow fever vaccine. The chain combines TRBV12-3 or TRBV12-4 with TRBJ2-1, with 9 bases aligning to TRBD2. Here the CDR3 DNA reads TGTGCCAGCAGTTTAGGTGTTAGCGGGGGTACTCTCGATGAGCAGTTCTTC. Its translation is CASSLGVSGGTLDEQFF.